These 28 T cell receptor beta chains share one sample of origin, sequenced in a study of blood T cell dynamics during melanoma immunotherapy. The data were produced by immunoSEQ multiplex PCR, yet TCRdb's version contains in-frame clones alone and is incomplete. The sample gives tens of thousands of clones, around 88% of which show up once; 3.5% to 6% is in the top ten. This sample's time point: pre-treatment baseline. Sequencing was performed on blood, taken from a patient treated with checkpoint blockade. These receptors were obtained from a human donor with melanoma.

This clone was found once. The chain recombines TRBV2 with TRBJ1-5, with D unclear. The CDR3 totals 15 residues. V was cut by 6 bases and J by 0 bases, with 12 bases left in between. Germline V gives CDR1 SNHLY, CDR2 FYNNEI. This chain's CDR3 is CASSEGGYSNQPQHF. CDR3 bases: TGTGCCAGCAGCGAGGGAGGGTATAGCAATCAGCCCCAGCATTTT. The full variable domain, in which reference TRBV2 and TRBJ1-5 provide the parts outside the CDR3, is EPEVTQTPSHQVTQMGQEVILRCVPISNHLYFYWYRQILGQKVEFLVSFYNNEISEKSEIFDDQFSVERPDGSNFTLKIRSTKLEDSAMYFCASSEGGYSNQPQHFGDGTRLSIL.

The rearrangement links TRBV7-5 to TRBJ2-7; no check of the table's D call, TRBD2, against the DNA was made. TRBV7-5 represents a pseudogene. The CDR3 is 15 residues long. CDR3 in amino acids: CARSLVASGGYEQYF. The CDR3 DNA reads as TGTGCCAGAAGCTTAGTGGCTAGCGGGGGTTACGAGCAGTACTTC.

The chain couples TRBV5-1 to TRBJ2-7, with D unclear. V was cut by 1 base and J by 3 bases, with 8 bases left in between. This CDR3 comprises 13 residues. From germline, CDR1 is SGHRS and CDR2 YFSETQ. The CDR3 is CASSLYGDYEQYF. CDR3 DNA sequence: TGCGCCAGCAGCTTGTATGGAGACTACGAGCAGTACTTC.

The V gene is TRBV28, the J gene TRBJ1-1, with TRBD1 as a possible D gene (5 bases). V lost 5 bases and J lost 7, with 11 bases in between. Germline assignment: CDR1 MDHEN and CDR2 SYDVKM. The CDR3 sequence is 12 residues long. The CDR3 here is CASSLTGYEAFF. CDR3 bases: TGTGCCAGCAGTCTAACAGGTTATGAAGCTTTCTTT.

The V call is TRBV4-1, the J call TRBJ2-1, with TRBD2 identical over 15 bases. The CDR3 length is 18 residues. Germline CDR1 MGHRA, CDR2 YSYEKL. V lost 4 bases, J lost 4 bases, and 8 bases stayed unmatched. The CDR3 bases are TGCGCCAGCAGCCCTATGAGGACTAGCGGGAGGGGTTACAATGAGCAGTTCTTC. It specifies CASSPMRTSGRGYNEQFF.

This sequence joins TRBV9 and TRBJ1-1; 7 positions agree with TRBD1. Germline CDR1 is SGDLS and CDR2 is YYNGEE. With 4 bases clipped from V and 6 bases from J, the junction kept 12 bases outside the gene matches. This CDR3 has 15 residues. The CDR3 reads CASSPLGTVGAEAFF. The CDR3 region has the DNA TGTGCCAGCAGCCCCTTGGGGACAGTCGGGGCTGAAGCTTTCTTT. Full variable domain (missing parts from reference TRBV9 and TRBJ1-1): DSGVTQTPKHLITATGQRVTLRCSPRSGDLSVYWYQQSLDQGLQFLIQYYNGEERAKGNILERFSAQQFPDLHSELNLSSLELGDSALYFCASSPLGTVGAEAFFGQGTRLTVV.

The J gene is TRBJ2-7, the V gene TRBV7-8, with no clear D. This CDR3 is 12 amino acids long. Germline V gene sequence: CDR1 SGHVS, CDR2 FQNEAQ. V shed 5 bases and J shed 6 bases, with 11 bases lying between them. In DNA form, the CDR3 reads TGTGCCAGCAGCCCAGGTCCGGGCGAGCAGTACTTC. Amino acid sequence: CASSPGPGEQYF.

The chain carries TRBV28 and TRBJ2-7; 7 nucleotides agree with TRBD1. This CDR3 spans 15 amino acids. Germline V lookup: CDR1 MDHEN, CDR2 SYDVKM. After removal of 7 bases from V and 1 base from J, the junction contained 10 bases not matched to a gene. Here the CDR3 reads CASTSADRASYEQYF. CDR3 DNA: TGTGCCAGCACCTCAGCCGACAGGGCATCCTACGAGCAGTACTTC.

The V call is TRBV28, the J call TRBJ1-2; D gene uncertain. The CDR3 consists of 12 residues. Germline-derived CDR1 and CDR2 are MDHEN and SYDVKM. V dropped 3 bases and J dropped 6 bases, with 8 bases sitting between them. The CDR3 reads CASSFGVDGYTF. CDR3 sequence (DNA): TGTGCCAGCAGTTTTGGGGTAGATGGCTACACCTTC.

With respect to this clone: Other DNA variants within this sample encode the same CDR3. The chain joins TRBV4-1 to TRBJ1-4; D remains unclear. Trimming cost V 1 base and J 7 bases, with 7 bases left between them. This CDR3 has 13 residues. Germline V CDR1 and CDR2: MGHRA, YSYEKL. The CDR3 region has the DNA TGCGCCAGCAGCCAAGTACTGGGTGAAAAACTGTTTTTT. This codes for CASSQVLGEKLFF.

This chain uses TRBV7-2 with TRBJ2-7; D tentatively fits TRBD1 or TRBD2 (5 bases each). There are 12 residues in the CDR3. The germline gives CDR1 SGHTA, CDR2 FQGNSA. The V end lost 0 bases, the J end lost 6 bases, and 6 bases lay between the germline ends. CDR3 residues: CASSLARGEQYF. CDR3 nucleotides: TGTGCCAGCAGCTTAGCGAGGGGCGAGCAGTACTTC.

This rearrangement joins TRBV25-1 to TRBJ1-1, with no clear D. The germline CDR1 and CDR2 sequences are MGHDK and SYGVNS. The CDR3 runs to 16 residues. V was cut by 4 bases and J by 5 bases, with 20 bases left in between. CDR3 region: CASSVGVLGGRTEAFF. CDR3 DNA sequence: TGTGCCAGCAGTGTCGGGGTGTTAGGCGGGAGAACTGAAGCTTTCTTT.

The chain has TRBV18 and TRBJ1-5; D is unresolved. Germline V gene sequence: CDR1 KGHSH, CDR2 LQKENI. V shed 3 bases and J shed 0 bases, with 6 bases lying between them. CDR3 length equals 14 residues. CDR3 coding DNA: TGTGCCAGCTCACCTACAGATAGCAATCAGCCCCAGCATTTT. The encoded protein is CASSPTDSNQPQHF.

The rearrangement uses TRBV7-9 and TRBJ1-2; TRBD1 aligns across 7 bases. V was clipped by 2 bases and J by 6 bases; unmatched bases: 9. This CDR3 contains 15 residues. The germline CDR1 and CDR2 sequences are SEHNR and FQNEAQ (reference sequence). CDR3: CASSLRVGGADGYTF. CDR3 DNA: TGTGCCAGCAGCTTACGGGTAGGGGGCGCCGATGGCTACACCTTC.

The rearrangement uses TRBV5-4 and TRBJ1-6; 8 nucleotides agree with TRBD1. In germline, CDR1 is SGHNT, CDR2 YYREEE (reference sequence). Trimming removed 0 bases from V and 9 bases from J; junction bases left unmatched: 8. CDR3 length equals 16 residues. The chain's CDR3 is CASSLAPGQGGSPLHF. DNA for the CDR3: TGTGCCAGCAGCTTGGCTCCAGGACAGGGAGGTTCACCCCTCCACTTT. The variable domain in full, completed from reference TRBV5-4 and TRBJ1-6, reads ETGVTQSPTHLIKTRGQQVTLRCSSQSGHNTVSWYQQALGQGPQFIFQYYREEENGRGNFPPRFSGLQFPNYSSELNVNALELDDSALYLCASSLAPGQGGSPLHFGNGTRLTVT.

This chain joins TRBV5-6 and TRBJ2-7; 10 nucleotides match TRBD1. The CDR3 has 18 residues. Germline V gives CDR1 SGHDT, CDR2 YYEEEE. Trimming removed 4 bases from V and 2 bases from J; junction bases left unmatched: 15. The CDR3 spells CASSRDRGRWKDPYEQYF. As DNA, the CDR3 is TGTGCCAGCAGCCGAGACAGGGGGCGGTGGAAAGATCCCTACGAGCAGTACTTC.

The gene calls are TRBV2 and TRBJ2-5; TRBD1 might be the D (6 bases). The V and J ends lost 8 bases and 5 bases respectively, with 21 bases between them. CDR1 and CDR2 (germline): SNHLY, FYNNEI. This CDR3 is built from 15 residues. The CDR3 nucleotides are TGTGCCAGCCTACTCCTTCATTGGGGGCGGGAGACCCAGTACTTC. Its protein is CASLLLHWGRETQYF.

The chain uses TRBV5-5 and TRBJ1-5; D gene unclear. V was clipped by 1 base and J by 0 bases, with 8 bases between them. CDR1 SGHKS and CDR2 YYEKEE come from the germline V gene (reference sequence). CDR3 length: 15 residues. The DNA for the CDR3 is TGTGCCAGCAGCTTGAGTGAGGTTAGCAATCAGCCCCAGCATTTT. Translation gives CASSLSEVSNQPQHF. The variable domain in full, with the rest retrieved from reference TRBV5-5 and TRBJ1-5, is DAGVTQSPTHLIKTRGQQVTLRCSPISGHKSVSWYQQVLGQGPQFIFQYYEKEERGRGNFPDRFSARQFPNYSSELNVNALLLGDSALYLCASSLSEVSNQPQHFGDGTRLSIL.

Only one count was recorded for this clone. CDR3 in DNA: TGCAGCGTTGGCGGCTACACCTTC. Its translation is CSVGGYTF. The chain carries TRBV29-1 and TRBJ1-2; D is unresolved. This CDR3 is built from 8 residues. CDR1 SQVTM and CDR2 ANQGSEA come from the germline V gene. V lost 4 bases, J lost 8 bases, and 2 bases lay in between.

This chain connects TRBV7-6 to TRBJ2-7; TRBD1 agrees at 7 bases. This CDR3 region has 10 residues. Germline V gene sequence: CDR1 SGHVS, CDR2 FNYEAQ. CDR3 loop: CASSLAGGLV. CDR3 in DNA: TGTGCCAGCAGCTTAGCAGGGGGCCTGGTC.

V and J are TRBV11-2 and TRBJ2-6; no definite D call. V shed 5 bases and J shed 4 bases, with 9 bases lying between them. The CDR3 sequence is 14 residues long. From germline, CDR1 is SGHAT and CDR2 FQNNGV. The CDR3 DNA reads TGTGCCAGCAGCGGTTGGGCGGGGGCCAACGTCCTGACTTTC. Encoded protein: CASSGWAGANVLTF.

The CDR3 region has the DNA TGTGCCAGCACCCCAGGGAACTACGAGCAGTACTTC. Residues: CASTPGNYEQYF. V gene TRBV2 combines with J gene TRBJ2-7; D possibly corresponds to TRBD1 (5 bases). Germline CDR1 SNHLY, CDR2 FYNNEI. V lost 7 bases and J lost 3, with 10 bases in between. CDR3 length: 12 amino acids.

By share, this clone ranks as medium-sized. The chain combines TRBV7-9 with TRBJ1-1; 7 nucleotides align to TRBD1. The germline CDR1 and CDR2 sequences are SEHNR and FQNEAQ (reference sequence). The V segment lost 0 bases and the J segment 0 bases; nucleotides outside the gene matches: 7. The CDR3 spans 17 residues. The chain's CDR3 is CASSLAPPTGMNTEAFF. The CDR3 coding sequence is TGTGCCAGCAGCTTAGCCCCGCCGACAGGGATGAACACTGAAGCTTTCTTT.

This chain uses TRBV5-5 with TRBJ2-5, with a weak D call TRBD1 (6 bases). The V gene lost 2 bases and the J gene lost 5 bases, with 10 bases spanning the gap. Germline CDR1 SGHKS, CDR2 YYEKEE (reference sequence). CDR3 length equals 13 residues. Written as DNA, the CDR3 is TGTGCCAGCAGCTTCCGGACAGCTGAGACCCAGTACTTC. Protein sequence: CASSFRTAETQYF.

This clone occurred once. This sequence joins TRBV18 and TRBJ2-1; perhaps TRBD2 as D (6 bases). CDR1 and CDR2 from the germline V gene are KGHSH and LQKENI. The CDR3 extends over 13 amino acids. The ends were cut back, 6 bases at V and 7 bases at J, with 13 bases in the middle. Here the CDR3 reads CASSVGGQNEQFF. DNA of the CDR3: TGTGCCAGCTCGGTGGGAGGTCAAAATGAGCAGTTCTTC.

This CDR3 is CAISGFAELFGNQPQHF. CDR3 coding DNA: TGTGCCATCAGTGGGTTCGCGGAGCTTTTTGGCAATCAGCCCCAGCATTTT. The chain links TRBV10-3 to TRBJ1-5; D gene ambiguous. The CDR3 sequence is 17 residues long. CDR1 is ENHRY and CDR2 is SYGVKD in the germline V gene. V lost 4 bases to trimming and J lost 2 bases, with 18 bases between them.

This chain connects TRBV6-5 to TRBJ1-2, with TRBD1 as a possible D gene (5 bases). Trimming took off 0 bases at V and 6 bases at J, with 5 bases between the two ends. Germline V gene lookup returns CDR1 MNHEY and CDR2 SVGAGI. This CDR3 is built from 12 residues. As DNA, the CDR3 is TGTGCCAGCAGTTACTCGGGGGATGGCTACACCTTC. Its protein is CASSYSGDGYTF.

V gene TRBV20-1 combines with J gene TRBJ2-5; D is unclear. CDR1 is DFQATT, CDR2 SNEGSKA, per germline (reference sequence). V dropped 0 bases and J dropped 9 bases, with 8 bases sitting between them. The CDR3 totals 11 residues. This chain's CDR3 is CSARDRAAQYF. The CDR3 region has the DNA TGCAGTGCTAGAGATCGGGCTGCCCAGTACTTC.